Below are 24 T cell receptor beta chains sequenced from a single sample in a study of regulatory T cells in long-lasting Graves disease. HTBI primers from iRepertoire and Arm-PCR of CDR3 regions yielded the TCR beta libraries. TCRdb independently ran MiXCR on the multiplex PCR reads; one entry per CDR3 protein. The sample lists approximately 400,000 distinct CDR3 sequences, more than 12% occurring once. This sample's time point: newly diagnosed GD, antithyroid drugs for less than 3 months. Following extraction of RNA from PBMCs, that RNA was used to make the TCR library. These data also featured in a second study, about T cells in Graves' hyperthyroidism and ophthalmopathy.

This specimen was peripheral blood mononuclear cells (PBMCs), taken at new diagnosis, from a patient treated with antithyroid drugs. These receptors all stem from a woman aged 25 to 39 with Graves disease.

This clonotype has ten or more counts. The gene calls are TRBV6-2 or TRBV6-3 and TRBJ1-2; tentatively, D is TRBD1 (5 bases). Trimming removed 5 bases from V and 5 bases from J, with 6 bases in between. The CDR3 runs 11 residues. CDR1 is MNHEY, CDR2 SVGEGT, per germline. The CDR3 loop reads CASSGGYGYTF. The CDR3 nucleotides read TGTGCCAGCAGTGGGGGGTATGGCTACACCTTC.

The rearrangement links TRBV27 to TRBJ1-5; D unresolved. The CDR3 is made up of 16 amino acids. Germline V lookup: CDR1 MNHEY, CDR2 SMNVEV (reference sequence). V was shortened by 0 bases and J by 5 bases, with 14 bases between the two germline ends. CDR3 in DNA: TGTGCCAGCAGTTTATCTTCCCGGGCAGGACATCAGCCCCAGCATTTT. It yields the protein CASSLSSRAGHQPQHF.

In its sample, this clonotype was seen many times. The genes are TRBV11-3 and TRBJ2-1, with D unclear. The length of the CDR3 is 14 residues. With 1 base removed from V and 8 bases from J, the gap between germline ends came to 12 bases. CDR1 and CDR2 from the germline V gene are SGHNT and YENEEA. As DNA, the CDR3 is TGTGCCAGCAGCTTAGGACCGTCCGCCGATGAGCAGTTCTTC. Encoded protein: CASSLGPSADEQFF. The complete variable domain, with remaining parts taken from reference TRBV11-3 and TRBJ2-1, reads EAGVVQSPRYKIIEKKQPVAFWCNPISGHNTLYWYLQNLGQGPELLIRYENEEAVDDSQLPKDRFSAERLKGVDSTLKIQPAELGDSAVYLCASSLGPSADEQFFGPGTRLTVL.

V usage is TRBV6-2 or TRBV6-3 and J usage is TRBJ2-1; D is unresolved. The DNA end lines up better with TRBJ2-7; the J call may be wrong. Germline V lookup: CDR1 MNHEY, CDR2 SVGEGT. CDR3 length: 14 residues. This CDR3 is CASTRDSSYNEQYF. The CDR3 DNA reads TGTGCCAGCACCCGTGATAGCTCCTACAATGAGCAGTACTTC.

This clonotype has a count of ten or more. The chain recombines TRBV28 with TRBJ2-2; D not resolved. Germline CDR1 reads MDHEN; CDR2 reads SYDVKM. CDR3 size: 18 residues. Trimming left V 1 base short and J 0 bases short, with 15 bases between. The CDR3 DNA is TGTGCCAGCAGTTTATCCGATTCGGACGTAGCGAACACCGGGGAGCTGTTTTTT. Translation: CASSLSDSDVANTGELFF.

This clonotype appeared many times. This CDR3 reads CAGGTPDYDQPQHF. The CDR3, as DNA: TGTGCCGGGGGGACACCTGATTATGATCAGCCCCAGCATTTT. The chain recombines TRBV28 with TRBJ1-5; D is perhaps TRBD1 (6 bases). Germline CDR1 reads MDHEN; CDR2 reads SYDVKM. Trimming cost V 11 bases and J 5 bases, with 19 bases left between them. The CDR3 length is 14 residues.

The sample holds many counts of this clonotype. This chain joins TRBV19 and TRBJ1-1, with D uncertain. The germline gives CDR1 LNHDA, CDR2 SQIVND (reference sequence). V gave up 7 bases and J gave up 1 base, with 13 bases separating them. This CDR3 spans 14 amino acids. CDR3 sequence reads: CASNPNGRNTEAFF. DNA for the CDR3: TGTGCCAGTAATCCTAATGGGCGGAACACTGAAGCTTTCTTT.

This clonotype was detected many times. V usage is TRBV24-1 and J usage is TRBJ2-5; D is perhaps TRBD1 or TRBD2 (5 bases each). The CDR3 runs 16 residues. Germline values: CDR1 KGHDR, CDR2 SFDVKD. Between the trimmed V and J ends, which lost 4 bases and 0 bases, there was a span of 14 bases. CDR3 sequence reads: CATSERQGPYQETQYF. For the CDR3, the DNA is TGTGCCACCAGTGAACGCCAGGGACCGTACCAAGAGACCCAGTACTTC.

This clonotype showed up many times. This sequence joins TRBV20-1 and TRBJ1-5; no definite D call. Deletions cut 0 bases from V and 3 bases from J, with 12 bases between. CDR1 is DFQATT and CDR2 is SNEGSKA in the germline V gene (reference sequence). The CDR3 loop spans 15 amino acids. As DNA, the CDR3 is TGCAGTGCTAGAGATCCGGAAAACCCCAATCAGCCCCAGCATTTT. This sequence encodes CSARDPENPNQPQHF.

This clonotype was seen at least ten times. This chain uses TRBV2 with TRBJ2-2; D not certain. The ends were cut back, 7 bases at V and 3 bases at J, with 6 bases in the middle. Germline assignment: CDR1 SNHLY and CDR2 FYNNEI. The CDR3 is made up of 12 amino acids. CDR3 coding DNA: TGTGCCAGCACTGTGTACACCGGGGAGCTGTTTTTT. Translated: CASTVYTGELFF.

CDR3 DNA sequence: TGCGCCAGCAGCTCCGTAGGTAGTTCGGCAGATACGCAGTATTTT. Its translation is CASSSVGSSADTQYF. The genes are TRBV5-1 and TRBJ2-3; D is unclear. Per the germline V gene, CDR1 is SGHRS and CDR2 is YFSETQ. Trimming removed 3 bases from V and 4 bases from J, with 15 bases in between. The CDR3 has 15 amino acids.

This clonotype was counted a few times. This chain links TRBV20-1 with TRBJ1-1, with 9 nucleotides matching TRBD1. V trimming: 0 bases; J trimming: 1 base; junction bases outside the gene matches: 6. CDR3 length: 16 residues. Germline assignment: CDR1 DFQATT and CDR2 SNEGSKA (reference sequence). The CDR3 here is CSARDPGTGWNTEAFF. As DNA, the CDR3 is TGCAGTGCTAGAGACCCCGGGACAGGGTGGAACACTGAAGCTTTCTTT.

V and J are TRBV24-1 and TRBJ2-1, with TRBD2 as a possible D gene (5 bases). The V gene lost 2 bases and the J gene lost 2 bases, with 12 bases spanning the gap. This CDR3 is built from 16 residues. CDR1 is KGHDR, CDR2 SFDVKD, per germline. The CDR3 spells CATSDSGIGAYNEQFF. In nucleotides, the CDR3 is TGTGCCACCAGTGATTCCGGGATAGGAGCCTACAATGAGCAGTTCTTC.

As for this clonotype: Since a far larger clone is one base different, this is likely a read error. The gene calls are TRBV24-1 and TRBJ2-7; either TRBD1 or TRBD2 may fit D (5 bases each). CDR1 and CDR2 from the germline V gene are KGHDR and SFDVKD. Deletions cut 4 bases from V and 7 bases from J, with 25 bases between. The CDR3 totals 17 residues. CDR3 in DNA: TGTGCCACCAGTGACCCCGCCCGTCGGGGATTGGACAATGAGCAGTACTTC. This translates into CATSDPARRGLDNEQYF.

This clonotype was detected ten times or more. The chain uses TRBV7-8 and TRBJ1-1; tentative D call: TRBD1 (5 bases). The germline V gene encodes CDR1 SGHVS and CDR2 FQNEAQ. The CDR3 is made up of 14 amino acids. The V end lost 2 bases, the J end lost 1 base, and 8 bases lay between the germline ends. The DNA for the CDR3 is TGTGCCAGCAGCTTACCGGGGGAGAACACTGAAGCTTTCTTT. This translates into CASSLPGENTEAFF.

This chain connects TRBV29-1 to TRBJ2-1, with D possibly being TRBD1 (6 bases). Germline CDR1 and CDR2: SQVTM and ANQGSEA. V gave up 1 base and J gave up 3 bases, with 13 bases separating them. The CDR3 runs to 15 residues. CDR3 region: CSVEAHWTDYNEQFF. The CDR3 DNA follows: TGCAGCGTTGAAGCACACTGGACAGACTACAATGAGCAGTTCTTC.

The chain employs TRBV5-1 and TRBJ1-4; D might be TRBD1 (5 bases). Trimming took off 2 bases at V and 5 bases at J, with 10 bases between the two ends. Germline-derived CDR1 and CDR2 are SGHRS and YFSETQ. The length of the CDR3 is 14 residues. Written as DNA, the CDR3 is TGCGCCAGCAGCTTCGGGACGGACAATGAAAAACTGTTTTTT. Protein: CASSFGTDNEKLFF.

The chain links TRBV10-3 to TRBJ2-2, with unresolved D. The CDR3 is 14 residues long. Trimming took 4 bases from V and 0 from J, leaving 6 bases between them. CDR1 and CDR2 from the germline V gene are ENHRY and SYGVKD. The CDR3 protein is CAISGQANTGELFF. The CDR3 nucleotides read TGTGCCATCAGTGGGCAGGCGAACACCGGGGAGCTGTTTTTT.

There are many counts of this clonotype. The genes are TRBV28 and TRBJ1-5; D is undetermined. This CDR3 has 12 amino acids. Germline V gene sequence: CDR1 MDHEN, CDR2 SYDVKM. The V end was cut by 8 bases, the J end by 0 bases, with 5 bases between. DNA of the CDR3: TGTGCCAGCGGGTCTAGCAATCAGCCCCAGCATTTT. Translation: CASGSSNQPQHF.

About this clonotype itself: This probably arose from a read error, given a far larger clone one base away. The CDR3, as DNA: TGTGCCAGCAGCTCCTCAAGGGACAATGAGCAGTTCTTC. Translation: CASSSSRDNEQFF. This sequence joins TRBV7-8 and TRBJ2-1; D gene uncertain. CDR3 size: 13 residues. Trimming pared 4 bases from V and 5 bases from J, leaving 9 bases between. Germline CDR1 is SGHVS and CDR2 is FQNEAQ.

This clonotype came up many times. The chain carries TRBV6-1 and TRBJ2-7, with 10 bases fitting TRBD2. V dropped 6 bases and J dropped 0; count of bases not matched to a gene: 5. Germline assignment: CDR1 MNHNS and CDR2 SASEGT. CDR3 size: 15 residues. CDR3 sequence: CASSQGLAISYEQYF. The CDR3 nucleotides read TGTGCCAGCAGCCAGGGACTAGCGATCTCCTACGAGCAGTACTTC.

The sample holds many counts of this clonotype. The rearrangement uses TRBV30 and TRBJ2-3; possibly TRBD2 for D (7 bases). Germline CDR1 GTSNPN, CDR2 SVGIG (reference sequence). Trimming shortened V by 0 bases and J by 6 bases, and 10 bases separated the two germline ends. The CDR3 runs to 13 residues. CDR3 DNA sequence: TGTGCCTGGAGTGTACGGGGGGCGGATACGCAGTATTTT. This sequence encodes CAWSVRGADTQYF.

The V and J genes are TRBV2 and TRBJ2-6; the match to TRBD2 covers 7 bases. The CDR3 totals 19 residues. The germline V gene encodes CDR1 SNHLY and CDR2 FYNNEI. The V segment lost 7 bases and the J segment 0 bases; nucleotides outside the gene matches: 15. The CDR3 nucleotides read TGTGCCAGCACCCTCCCCTGGGGGGGACCCAGCTCTGGGGCCAACGTCCTGACTTTC. This sequence encodes CASTLPWGGPSSGANVLTF.

This clonotype was recorded a few times. The chain recombines TRBV7-6 with TRBJ2-1; D is unresolved. The CDR3 has 12 amino acids. Germline V lookup: CDR1 SGHVS, CDR2 FNYEAQ. Trimming pared 1 base from V and 16 bases from J, leaving 14 bases between. CDR3 in DNA: TGTGCCAGCAGCTTAGGAAGGGATGGGCATTTCTTC. Protein sequence: CASSLGRDGHFF.